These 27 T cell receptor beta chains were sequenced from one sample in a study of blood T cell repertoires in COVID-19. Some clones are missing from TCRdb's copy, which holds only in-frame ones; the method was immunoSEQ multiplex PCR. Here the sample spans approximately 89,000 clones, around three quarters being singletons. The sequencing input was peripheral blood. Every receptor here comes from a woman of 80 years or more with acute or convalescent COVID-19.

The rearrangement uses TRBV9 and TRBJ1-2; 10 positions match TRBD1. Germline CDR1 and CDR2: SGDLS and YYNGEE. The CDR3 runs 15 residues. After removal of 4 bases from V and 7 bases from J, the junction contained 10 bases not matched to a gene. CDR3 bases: TGTGCCAGCAGCACCCGACAGGGGGCGACTAGTGGCTACACCTTC. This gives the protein CASSTRQGATSGYTF. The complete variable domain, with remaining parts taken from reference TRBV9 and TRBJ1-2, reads DSGVTQTPKHLITATGQRVTLRCSPRSGDLSVYWYQQSLDQGLQFLIQYYNGEERAKGNILERFSAQQFPDLHSELNLSSLELGDSALYFCASSTRQGATSGYTFGSGTRLTVV.

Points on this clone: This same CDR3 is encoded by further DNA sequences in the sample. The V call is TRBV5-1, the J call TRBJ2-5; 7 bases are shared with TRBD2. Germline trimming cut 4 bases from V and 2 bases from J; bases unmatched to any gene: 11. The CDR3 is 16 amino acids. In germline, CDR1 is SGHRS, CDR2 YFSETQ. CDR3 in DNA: TGCGCCAGCAGCCCTGGGCTAGCGGTTACGCAAGAGACCCAGTACTTC. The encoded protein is CASSPGLAVTQETQYF.

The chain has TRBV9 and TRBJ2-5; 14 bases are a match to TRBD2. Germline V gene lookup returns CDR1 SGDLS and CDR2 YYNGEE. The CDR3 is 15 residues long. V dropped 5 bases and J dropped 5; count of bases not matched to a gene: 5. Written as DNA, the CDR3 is TGTGCCAGCAGTTGGGGACTAGCGGGAGCGGAGACCCAGTACTTC. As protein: CASSWGLAGAETQYF.

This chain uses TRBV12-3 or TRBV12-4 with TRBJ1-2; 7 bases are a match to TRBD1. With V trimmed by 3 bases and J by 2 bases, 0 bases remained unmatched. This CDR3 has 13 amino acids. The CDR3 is CASSFRGNYGYTF. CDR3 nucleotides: TGTGCCAGCAGTTTCAGGGGGAACTATGGCTACACCTTC.

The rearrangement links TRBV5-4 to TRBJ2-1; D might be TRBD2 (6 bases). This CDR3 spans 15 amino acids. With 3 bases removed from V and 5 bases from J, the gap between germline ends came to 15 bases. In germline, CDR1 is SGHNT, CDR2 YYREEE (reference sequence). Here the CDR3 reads CASSYLRGTDNEQFF. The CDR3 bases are TGTGCCAGCAGCTACTTACGGGGGACTGACAATGAGCAGTTCTTC. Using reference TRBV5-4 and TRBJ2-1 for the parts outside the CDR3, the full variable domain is ETGVTQSPTHLIKTRGQQVTLRCSSQSGHNTVSWYQQALGQGPQFIFQYYREEENGRGNFPPRFSGLQFPNYSSELNVNALELDDSALYLCASSYLRGTDNEQFFGPGTRLTVL.

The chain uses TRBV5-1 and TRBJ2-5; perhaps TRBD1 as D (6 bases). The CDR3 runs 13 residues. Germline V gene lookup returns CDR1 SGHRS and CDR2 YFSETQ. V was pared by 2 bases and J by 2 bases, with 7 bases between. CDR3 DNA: TGCGCCAGCAGCTTCAGGGGTCAAGAGACCCAGTACTTC. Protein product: CASSFRGQETQYF. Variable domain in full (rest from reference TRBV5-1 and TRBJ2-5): KAGVTQTPRYLIKTRGQQVTLSCSPISGHRSVSWYQQTPGQGLQFLFEYFSETQRNKGNFPGRFSGRQFSNSRSEMNVSTLELGDSALYLCASSFRGQETQYFGPGTRLLVL.

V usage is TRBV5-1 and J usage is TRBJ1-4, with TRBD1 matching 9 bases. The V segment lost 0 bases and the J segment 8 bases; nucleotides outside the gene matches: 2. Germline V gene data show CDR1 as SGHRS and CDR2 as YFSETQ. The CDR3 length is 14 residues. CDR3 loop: CASSLGTGEEKLFF. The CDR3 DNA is TGCGCCAGCAGCTTGGGGACAGGGGAAGAAAAACTGTTTTTT.

The CDR3 DNA reads TGTGCCAGCAGTTTAGTGGGACTAGCGGACACAGATACGCAGTATTTT. This sequence encodes CASSLVGLADTDTQYF. The rearrangement joins TRBV28 to TRBJ2-3; 11 bases match TRBD2. Germline trimming cut 2 bases from V and 2 bases from J; bases unmatched to any gene: 3. The CDR3 length is 16 residues. Germline V gene sequence: CDR1 MDHEN, CDR2 SYDVKM.

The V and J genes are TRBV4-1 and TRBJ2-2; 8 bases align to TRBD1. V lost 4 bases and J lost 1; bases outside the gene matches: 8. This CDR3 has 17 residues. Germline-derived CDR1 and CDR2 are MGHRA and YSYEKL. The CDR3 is CASSRERGTGNTGELFF. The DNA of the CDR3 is TGCGCCAGCAGCCGCGAAAGGGGGACAGGGAACACCGGGGAGCTGTTTTTT.

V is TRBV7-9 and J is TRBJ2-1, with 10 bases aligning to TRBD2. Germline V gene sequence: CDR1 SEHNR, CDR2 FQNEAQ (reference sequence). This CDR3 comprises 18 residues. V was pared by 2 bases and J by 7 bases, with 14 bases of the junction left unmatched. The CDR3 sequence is CASSLRGGLAGDRNEQFF. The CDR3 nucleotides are TGTGCCAGCAGCTTAAGGGGTGGGCTAGCGGGAGACCGGAATGAGCAGTTCTTC.

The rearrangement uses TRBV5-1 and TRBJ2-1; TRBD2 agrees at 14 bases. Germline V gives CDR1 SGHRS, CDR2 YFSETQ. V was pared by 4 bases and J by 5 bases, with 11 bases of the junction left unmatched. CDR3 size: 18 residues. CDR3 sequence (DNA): TGCGCCAGCAGCGTCCGCCGACTAGCGGGGGGGCGGGACAATGAGCAGTTCTTC. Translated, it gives CASSVRRLAGGRDNEQFF.

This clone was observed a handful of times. In DNA, the CDR3 is TGCGCCAGCAGCTTGGAGGGGACAGCTAACTATGGCTACACCTTC. It translates to CASSLEGTANYGYTF. The chain joins TRBV5-1 to TRBJ1-2; 7 nucleotides agree with TRBD1. J lost 0 bases, V lost 0 bases, and 2 bases had no gene match. The CDR3 has 15 residues. In germline, CDR1 is SGHRS, CDR2 YFSETQ.

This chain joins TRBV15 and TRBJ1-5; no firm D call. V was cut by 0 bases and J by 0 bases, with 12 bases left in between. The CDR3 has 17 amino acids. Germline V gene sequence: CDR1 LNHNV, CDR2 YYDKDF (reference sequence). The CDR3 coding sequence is TGTGCCACCAGCAGAGATCTGTGGGAGTTTAGCAATCAGCCCCAGCATTTT. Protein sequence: CATSRDLWEFSNQPQHF.

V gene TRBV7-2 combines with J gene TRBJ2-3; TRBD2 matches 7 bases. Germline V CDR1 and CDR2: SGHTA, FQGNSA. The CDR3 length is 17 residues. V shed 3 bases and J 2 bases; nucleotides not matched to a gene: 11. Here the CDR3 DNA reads TGTGCCAGCAGCTTCGGCCGGAGTGGGAGGGCCACAGATACGCAGTATTTT. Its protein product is CASSFGRSGRATDTQYF. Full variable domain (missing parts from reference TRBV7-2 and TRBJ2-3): GAGVSQSPSNKVTEKGKDVELRCDPISGHTALYWYRQSLGQGLEFLIYFQGNSAPDKSGLPSDRFSAERTGGSVSTLTIQRTQQEDSAVYLCASSFGRSGRATDTQYFGPGTRLTVL.

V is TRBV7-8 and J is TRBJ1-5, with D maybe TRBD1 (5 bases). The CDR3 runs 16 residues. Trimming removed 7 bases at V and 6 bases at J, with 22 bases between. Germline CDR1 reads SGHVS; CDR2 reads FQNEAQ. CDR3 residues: CASIRGRAAGGQPQHF. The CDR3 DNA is TGTGCCAGCATCCGAGGACGGGCGGCGGGGGGTCAGCCCCAGCATTTT.

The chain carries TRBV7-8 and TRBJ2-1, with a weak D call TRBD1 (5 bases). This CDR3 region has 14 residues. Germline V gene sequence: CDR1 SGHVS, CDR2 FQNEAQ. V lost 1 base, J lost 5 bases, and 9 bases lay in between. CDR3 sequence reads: CASSLVTAHNEQFF. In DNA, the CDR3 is TGTGCCAGCAGCTTAGTGACAGCCCACAATGAGCAGTTCTTC.

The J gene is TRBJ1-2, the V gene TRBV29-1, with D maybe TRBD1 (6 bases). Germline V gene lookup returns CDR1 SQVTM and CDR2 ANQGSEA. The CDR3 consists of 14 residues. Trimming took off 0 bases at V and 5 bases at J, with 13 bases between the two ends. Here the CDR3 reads CSVEDGGGGYGYTF. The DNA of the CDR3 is TGCAGCGTTGAAGATGGGGGAGGGGGATATGGCTACACCTTC.

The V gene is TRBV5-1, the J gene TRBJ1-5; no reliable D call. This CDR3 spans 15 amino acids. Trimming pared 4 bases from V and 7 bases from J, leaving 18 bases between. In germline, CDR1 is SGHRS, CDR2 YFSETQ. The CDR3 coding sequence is TGCGCCAGCAGCCAATCAGGTCTCGGTGGGCAGCCCCAGCATTTT. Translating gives CASSQSGLGGQPQHF.

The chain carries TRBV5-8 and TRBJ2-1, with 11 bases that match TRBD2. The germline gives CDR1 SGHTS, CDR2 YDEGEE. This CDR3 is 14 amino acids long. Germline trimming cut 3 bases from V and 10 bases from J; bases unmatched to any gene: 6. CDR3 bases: TGTGCCAGCAGCTGGACTAGCGGGTTGGTGGAGCAGTTCTTC. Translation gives CASSWTSGLVEQFF.

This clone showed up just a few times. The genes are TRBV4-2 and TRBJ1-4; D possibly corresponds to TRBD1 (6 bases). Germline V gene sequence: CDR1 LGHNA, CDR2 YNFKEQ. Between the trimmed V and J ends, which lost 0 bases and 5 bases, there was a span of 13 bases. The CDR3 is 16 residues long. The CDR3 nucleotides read TGTGCCAGCAGCCAAGATCCCGGGGGGCGGAATGAAAAACTGTTTTTT. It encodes CASSQDPGGRNEKLFF.

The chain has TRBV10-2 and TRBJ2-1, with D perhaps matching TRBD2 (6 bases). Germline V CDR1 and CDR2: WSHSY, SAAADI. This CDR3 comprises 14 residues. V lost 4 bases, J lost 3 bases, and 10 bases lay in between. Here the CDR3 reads CASSVGSLYNEQFF. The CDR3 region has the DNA TGCGCCAGCAGTGTCGGGAGTCTCTACAATGAGCAGTTCTTC.

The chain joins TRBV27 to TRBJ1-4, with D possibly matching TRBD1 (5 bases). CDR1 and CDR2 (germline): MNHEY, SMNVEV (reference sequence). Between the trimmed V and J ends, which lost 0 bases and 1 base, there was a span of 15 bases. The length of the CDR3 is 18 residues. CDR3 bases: TGTGCCAGCAGTTTATCGAGGCAGGGTGTAAGAACTAATGAAAAACTGTTTTTT. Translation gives CASSLSRQGVRTNEKLFF. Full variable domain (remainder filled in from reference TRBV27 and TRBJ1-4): EAQVTQNPRYLITVTGKKLTVTCSQNMNHEYMSWYRQDPGLGLRQIYYSMNVEVTDKGDVPEGYKVSRKEKRNFPLILESPSPNQTSLYFCASSLSRQGVRTNEKLFFGSGTQLSVL.

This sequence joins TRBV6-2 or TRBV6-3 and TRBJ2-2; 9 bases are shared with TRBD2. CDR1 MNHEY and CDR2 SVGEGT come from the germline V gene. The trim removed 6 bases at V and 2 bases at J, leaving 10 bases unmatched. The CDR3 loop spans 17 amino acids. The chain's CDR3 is CASSPTPSGDNTGELFF. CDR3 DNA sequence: TGTGCCAGCAGCCCGACCCCTAGCGGGGACAACACCGGGGAGCTGTTTTTT.

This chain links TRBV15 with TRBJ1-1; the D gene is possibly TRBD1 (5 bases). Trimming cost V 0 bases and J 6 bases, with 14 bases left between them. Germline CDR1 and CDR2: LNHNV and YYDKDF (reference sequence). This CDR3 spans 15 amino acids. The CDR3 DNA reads TGTGCCACCAGCAGAGATGGGGGGAGGGTGGCTGAAGCTTTCTTT. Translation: CATSRDGGRVAEAFF.

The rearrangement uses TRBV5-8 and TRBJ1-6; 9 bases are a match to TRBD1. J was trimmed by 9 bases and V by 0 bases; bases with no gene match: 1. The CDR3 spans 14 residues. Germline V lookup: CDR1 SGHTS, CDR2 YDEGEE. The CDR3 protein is CASSLGTGVSPLHF. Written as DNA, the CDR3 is TGTGCCAGCAGCTTGGGGACAGGGGTTTCACCCCTCCACTTT.

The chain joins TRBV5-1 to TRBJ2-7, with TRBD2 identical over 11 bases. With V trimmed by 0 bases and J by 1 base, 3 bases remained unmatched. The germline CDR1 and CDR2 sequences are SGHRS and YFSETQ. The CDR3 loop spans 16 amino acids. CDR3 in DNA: TGCGCCAGCAGCTTGGGGGGACTAGCGGTTTCCTACGAGCAGTACTTC. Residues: CASSLGGLAVSYEQYF.

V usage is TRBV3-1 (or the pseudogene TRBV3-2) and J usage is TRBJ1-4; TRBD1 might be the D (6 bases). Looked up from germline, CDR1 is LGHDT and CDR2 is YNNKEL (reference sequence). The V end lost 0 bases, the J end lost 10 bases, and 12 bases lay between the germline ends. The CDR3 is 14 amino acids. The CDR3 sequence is CASSQDFWTAKLFF. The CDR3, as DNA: TGTGCCAGCAGCCAAGATTTCTGGACAGCAAAACTGTTTTTT.